This TCR beta chain was observed in a study of cytomegalovirus exposure and HLA in healthy donors. Note on this clone: Its specificity is not known.

The PCR used 60 Vbeta and 13 Jbeta primers. In the original workflow: In a later analysis, 80 million to 100 million unique TCR beta chains included roughly 11 million shared by two or more donors. The protocol was immunoSEQ multiplex PCR, while the TCRdb copy is restricted to in-frame clones and leaves out a portion. V and J calls and clone size are as listed in that table; D and trimming were resolved from the DNA. Its listing shows tens of thousands of clones. Study results and caveats: Excluded were some V segments that proved indistinguishable, including TRBV6-2 and TRBV6-3.

CDR1 SGHNT and CDR2 YYREEE come from the germline V gene (reference sequence). The CDR3 is made up of 15 amino acids. V gave up 2 bases and J gave up 5 bases; unmatched junction bases: 5. Sequencing used PBMCs. The gene calls are TRBV5-4 and TRBJ2-3; 10 bases are a match to TRBD2. The clonotype originates from a woman in her 30s in good health and CMV-seropositive. Written as DNA, the CDR3 is TGTGCCAGCAGCTTAATAGCGGGGGGAAGAGATACGCAGTATTTT. It codes for CASSLIAGGRDTQYF. The full variable domain, completed using reference TRBV5-4 and TRBJ2-3, is ETGVTQSPTHLIKTRGQQVTLRCSSQSGHNTVSWYQQALGQGPQFIFQYYREEENGRGNFPPRFSGLQFPNYSSELNVNALELDDSALYLCASSLIAGGRDTQYFGPGTRLTVL.